The clone carrying this TCR beta chain has only a few counts. The antigen is unknown. These data belong to a study of regulatory T cells in long-lasting Graves disease. In building TCR beta libraries, iRepertoire HTBI primers were used together with Arm-PCR of CDR3 regions. TCRdb redid the calling of the multiplex PCR reads with MiXCR, one entry per CDR3 protein. The profile shows about 420,000 distinct CDR3 sequences, about a sixth of them singletons. The V and J ends lost 0 bases and 4 bases, in that order; junction bases with no gene match: 3. Per the germline V gene, CDR1 is LNHNV and CDR2 is YYDKDF (reference sequence). This CDR3 comprises 15 residues. Study-level points and caveats: Those with persistent disease had in common more public clonotypes (2,741) than new patients (roughly 970).

Stated time point: newly diagnosed GD, antithyroid drugs for less than 3 months. There was RNA extracted from PBMCs, and the TCR library was made from it. These data also featured in a second study, about T cells in Graves' hyperthyroidism and ophthalmopathy. That source notes: An initial round of RT-PCR targeting the TCR CDR3 relied on the HTBI primer set. Progression to ophthalmopathy was predicted a median of 6.5 months early.

The specimen was peripheral blood mononuclear cells (PBMCs), collected at new diagnosis, from a patient treated with antithyroid drugs. The sequence was collected from a woman aged 18-35 years with Graves disease. The V call is TRBV15, the J call TRBJ1-5; TRBD1 agrees at 7 bases. The CDR3 coding sequence is TGTGCCACCAGCAGAGAGGGACAGAAAAATCAGCCCCAGCATTTT. Translation: CATSREGQKNQPQHF.